What follows describes a single T cell receptor beta chain. What it recognizes is unknown. This sample stems from a study of somatic mutations in cytotoxic T cells in rheumatoid arthritis. Broader study findings: CD8+ T-cell clonality did not differ significantly between rheumatoid arthritis patients and age-matched healthy controls. Nobody had found out which antigens the expanded CD8+ clones targeted. The CD8+ clonality of rheumatoid arthritis patients increased with age, whereas that of healthy controls did not.

V shed 2 bases and J shed 3 bases, with 14 bases lying between them. CDR3 length: 15 residues. Per the germline V gene, CDR1 is LGHNA and CDR2 is YNFKEQ. Using immunoSEQ multiplex PCR, the repertoire was profiled, and TCRdb retains in-frame clones only, with some absent. The sample includes some 14,000 clones, roughly 87% of them seen just once. The chain has TRBV4-2 and TRBJ2-7; D may correspond to TRBD1 or TRBD2 (5 bases each). The sequencing input was CD8+ T cells sorted from blood. This TCR was recovered from an adult with rheumatoid arthritis. The CDR3 reads CASSQIPGPGYEQYF. CDR3 bases: TGTGCCAGCAGCCAAATCCCGGGACCGGGCTACGAGCAGTACTTC.